This TCR beta chain stems from a study of blood T cell repertoires in COVID-19. As for the study in general: Acute-phase and convalescent COVID-19 samples originated in the United States, Italy and Spain. PBMCs, B-cell-depleted T cells, or T cells provided the cDNA or gDNA that made up the material.

The assay was immunoSEQ multiplex PCR, and TCRdb's table has in-frame clones only and misses some. This sample has approximately 230,000 clones, with around 88% found just once. Germline V gene lookup returns CDR1 SGHVS and CDR2 FNYEAQ. The CDR3 extends over 16 amino acids. The junction had 9 bases not matched to a gene; V was cut back by 5 bases and J by 0 bases. Seattle participants joined during active infection and were tracked over time. The chain has TRBV7-6 and TRBJ2-5, with 7 bases matching TRBD1. Specimen: peripheral blood. The sequence derives from a woman in her twenties or thirties with COVID-19, enrolled during active disease. CDR3 amino acids: CASSLGQVQDQETQYF. CDR3 DNA sequence: TGTGCCAGCAGCCTAGGACAGGTCCAGGACCAAGAGACCCAGTACTTC.